This T cell receptor (beta chain) was sequenced in a study of blood T cell repertoires in COVID-19. In the original workflow: From reference gene primer amplification, estimates of nucleated cell counts were derived. Generated by immunoSEQ multiplex PCR, the TCRdb table keeps only in-frame clones and is missing some. For V, J and clone size, that table is used; D and trimming come from the DNA. The sample gives 150,000 to 200,000 clones, approximately 84% of which show up once; approximately 12% is in the top ten. Researchers sorted participants into cohorts using their self-reported clinical history. Symptom resolution, clearance, or two negative PCRs marked donors in Cohort 3 as recovered. This CDR3 region has 14 residues. The germline V gene has CDR1 SGDLS and CDR2 YYNGEE. J lost 2 bases, V lost 4 bases, and 3 bases had no gene match.

The chain carries TRBV9 and TRBJ2-3; TRBD1 matches at 8 bases. The sample was PBMCs or T cells enriched from blood (not recorded which). The receptor's source is a man aged 45-65 years who had recovered from COVID-19. In DNA form, the CDR3 reads TGTGCCAGCAGCCAGGGGGCTTTCACAGATACGCAGTATTTT. Translated, it gives CASSQGAFTDTQYF.